This T cell receptor beta chain was recovered during a study of T cell repertoires in cytomegalovirus infection. Study at large: Public TCR beta signatures provided an indication of both CMV infection and a matching HLA type. Study findings and constraints: In two of eight donors, the top clonotype was HLA-C-restricted CMV-specific.

Comment on this clonotype: As yet, its antigen is unknown.

TCRdb re-called the reads through MiXCR, storing one row per CDR3 protein. Here the sample spans around 800,000 distinct CDR3 sequences, around a third being singletons. The source of this sequence is a human donor in good health (CMV status not recorded). Some clones in this sample may be carry-over from other donors' samples. Specimen: cultured CD8+ T cells from PBMCs, collected from culture after CMV antigen stimulation.

The CDR3 spells CATSVAESLYNEQFF. CDR3 bases: TGTGCCACCAGTGTGGCGGAGAGCCTTTACAATGAGCAGTTCTTC. This chain uses TRBV24-1 with TRBJ2-1; unclear D gene. The CDR3 covers 15 residues. V dropped 5 bases and J dropped 4 bases, with 14 bases sitting between them. CDR1 is KGHDR and CDR2 is SFDVKD in the germline V gene.